This T cell receptor (beta chain) originates from a study of response to subunit inactivated influenza vaccine (dated by TCRdb to between 2018 and 2020). About the study as a whole: Deep quantitative profiling of the T cell receptor repertoire was used in the study to follow responses to a trivalent subunit inactivated influenza vaccine. Beyond this particular receptor, the publication reports: According to the authors, only a limited number of new T cells may be recruited by each seasonal influenza vaccination.

CDR1 and CDR2 are read off the germline V gene as SNHLY and FYNNEI. There are 14 amino acids in the CDR3, from cysteine to phenylalanine inclusive. Left in the record is the CDR3 DNA by itself, 42 bases read in frame from the first base. V loses 6 bases at its end and J loses 2 bases; junction bases beyond the gene matches: 5. Note on this clonotype: The antigen this receptor binds is unknown. No much larger clone is present one base from it, and per-base qualities are unavailable.

Library preparation used RT-PCR. The run used an Illumina HiSeq 2500. The public sequencing data were trimmed at Q25 with fastp and processed into clonotypes with MiXCR by TCRdb, which kept only in-frame beta chains. CDR3 protein sequences are deduplicated, and each keeps its most common genes and DNA. The sample profile shows about 240,000 distinct CDR3 sequences; about 12% of them were found once. Under 10% of the sample lies in the top ten. This clonotype originated in a man in his forties or fifties who received an inactivated influenza vaccine. Donor details come from another sample of the same person, matched by shared clones. The rearrangement joined TRBV2 to TRBJ2-3; TRBD2 matches 7 bases in the middle. The sequences come from non-naive T cells sorted from PBMCs, collected 14 to 15 days before vaccination. The meaning of the sample's cell subset or site label: memory T cell fraction. This receptor carries the CDR3 CASRGLQDTDTQYF. The DNA is TGTGCCAGCAGGGGACTACAAGACACAGATACGCAGTATTTT.